The 14 T cell receptor beta chains below come from one sample, sequenced in a study of blood T cell repertoires in COVID-19. The protocol was immunoSEQ multiplex PCR, while the TCRdb copy is restricted to in-frame clones and leaves out a portion. The sample includes under 50,000 clones, around 77% seen only once; the top ten take about 40%. The sample was peripheral blood. The receptors derive from a man older than 75 with active or convalescent COVID-19.

The gene calls are TRBV5-6 and TRBJ2-3, with D maybe TRBD1 (5 bases). The CDR3 runs 13 residues. V dropped 0 bases and J dropped 3 bases, with 5 bases sitting between them. CDR1 is SGHDT, CDR2 YYEEEE, per germline. The CDR3 DNA reads TGTGCCAGCAGCTTGGAGGGGACAGATACGCAGTATTTT. Protein sequence: CASSLEGTDTQYF.

The V and J genes are TRBV14 and TRBJ2-1; D not resolved. CDR1 SGHDN and CDR2 FVKESK come from the germline V gene. V lost 4 bases to trimming and J lost 6 bases, with 10 bases between them. The CDR3 is 13 residues long. CDR3 residues: CASSLLPFNEQFF. CDR3 DNA sequence: TGTGCCAGCAGCCTCCTCCCTTTCAATGAGCAGTTCTTC.

The chain couples TRBV3-1 (or the pseudogene TRBV3-2) to TRBJ1-4; D call uncertain. CDR3 length: 14 residues. CDR1 is LGHDT, CDR2 YNNKEL, per germline (reference sequence). V gave up 3 bases and J gave up 5 bases, with 10 bases separating them. CDR3 sequence (DNA): TGTGCCAGCAGCCAGCAGTTTTTAAATGAAAAACTGTTTTTT. Encoded protein: CASSQQFLNEKLFF.

The chain joins TRBV5-1 to TRBJ2-3, with 8 bases aligning to TRBD1. The CDR3 has 17 amino acids. The J segment lost 0 bases and the V segment lost 0 bases, leaving 6 bases of the junction unmatched. Looked up from germline, CDR1 is SGHRS and CDR2 is YFSETQ. The CDR3 spells CASSLVSRGRSTDTQYF. CDR3 in DNA: TGCGCCAGCAGCTTGGTATCCAGGGGGCGCAGCACAGATACGCAGTATTTT.

In its sample, this clone was seen once. The rearrangement links TRBV28 to TRBJ1-4; the D is unclear. V was trimmed by 6 bases and J by 0 bases, leaving 14 bases between them. The germline CDR1 and CDR2 sequences are MDHEN and SYDVKM. The CDR3 is 16 amino acids. The CDR3 DNA sequence: TGTGCCAGCAGCATTATCCAAACGGCAACTAATGAAAAACTGTTTTTT. This codes for CASSIIQTATNEKLFF.

This sequence joins TRBV7-6 and TRBJ2-1; weak D call: TRBD2 (6 bases). The CDR3 spans 14 residues. Germline CDR1 SGHVS, CDR2 FNYEAQ. V was clipped by 5 bases and J by 4 bases, with 12 bases between them. The DNA of the CDR3 is TGTGCCAGCAGCAATAGCGGAACTTACAATGAGCAGTTCTTC. Translated, it gives CASSNSGTYNEQFF.

The chain carries TRBV18 and TRBJ2-5, with 10 positions matching TRBD1. V lost 5 bases, J lost 5 bases, and 8 bases stayed unmatched. The CDR3 consists of 15 residues. Germline assignment: CDR1 KGHSH and CDR2 LQKENI. CDR3 protein: CASSSTGGKQETQYF. As DNA, the CDR3 is TGTGCCAGCTCATCGACAGGGGGCAAACAGGAGACCCAGTACTTC.

The CDR3 nucleotides read TGTGCCAGCAGTATGGGACAGGGGAGTACAGACGAGCAGTACTTC. Protein product: CASSMGQGSTDEQYF. V gene TRBV6-5 combines with J gene TRBJ2-7; 10 bases map to TRBD1. The V segment lost 5 bases and the J segment 5 bases; nucleotides outside the gene matches: 9. The CDR3 spans 15 residues. Germline CDR1 is MNHEY and CDR2 is SVGAGI.

V and J are TRBV28 and TRBJ1-5; D is unclear. The CDR3 has 16 residues. From germline, CDR1 is MDHEN and CDR2 SYDVKM. The V end was cut by 3 bases, the J end by 0 bases, with 12 bases between. This CDR3 reads CASSLGSGRSNQPQHF. In DNA form, the CDR3 reads TGTGCCAGCAGTTTGGGGAGTGGACGTAGCAATCAGCCCCAGCATTTT.

Notes on this clone: The sample holds other DNA sequences that translate to the same CDR3. The chain carries TRBV28 and TRBJ2-7; the D gene is possibly TRBD1 (5 bases). The CDR3 length is 13 residues. Looked up from germline, CDR1 is MDHEN and CDR2 is SYDVKM. V was trimmed by 9 bases and J by 4 bases, leaving 16 bases between them. CDR3 bases: TGTGCCAGTAGACCACAGGCTTCATACGAGCAGTACTTC. Amino acids: CASRPQASYEQYF.

This clone showed up just once. The chain links TRBV19 to TRBJ2-5, with D unclear. The CDR3 spans 14 residues. CDR1 is LNHDA, CDR2 SQIVND, per germline (reference sequence). The V end lost 2 bases, the J end lost 4 bases, and 11 bases lay between the germline ends. Written as DNA, the CDR3 is TGTGCCAGTAGTATAAACCCTACGGGAGAGACCCAGTACTTC. This sequence encodes CASSINPTGETQYF.

The chain carries TRBV6-4 and TRBJ1-1, with D possibly TRBD1 on 5 matching bases. Germline values: CDR1 MRHNA, CDR2 SNTAGT. The CDR3 sequence is 13 residues long. Trimming took 4 bases from V and 4 from J, leaving 10 bases between them. The CDR3, as DNA: TGTGCCAGCAGTGTGGGGCAGTTCACTGAAGCTTTCTTT. Its protein product is CASSVGQFTEAFF.

In DNA, the CDR3 is TGTGCCAGCAGCCGGGGTTTGGCGGGAGCCGGGAATGAGCAGTTCTTC. It is translated as CASSRGLAGAGNEQFF. The chain has TRBV3-1 (or the pseudogene TRBV3-2) and TRBJ2-1, with 7 bases aligning to TRBD2. Germline CDR1 and CDR2: LGHDT and YNNKEL (reference sequence). V shed 4 bases and J 7 bases; nucleotides not matched to a gene: 13. The CDR3 covers 16 residues.

This chain joins TRBV7-8 and TRBJ2-5, with 12 bases that match TRBD1. The germline V gene encodes CDR1 SGHVS and CDR2 FQNEAQ. This CDR3 region has 17 residues. V shed 1 base and J 4 bases; nucleotides not matched to a gene: 7. The CDR3 DNA reads as TGTGCCAGCAGCTTAGAGATAGGGACAGGGGGCGTAGAGACCCAGTACTTC. Amino acids: CASSLEIGTGGVETQYF.